The rows below give T cell receptor beta chains drawn from one sample of a study of early T cells in non-severe SARS-CoV-2 infection. TCRdb recomputed calls from the 5' RACE reads with MiXCR, one row per CDR3 protein. The data show 40,000 to 55,000 distinct CDR3 sequences, 20% to 25% seen once. Sequencing was performed on whole blood, taken at baseline. The origin of the receptors is an adult who was a healthcare worker with PCR-confirmed SARS-CoV-2 infection or an uninfected control (not recorded which). CDR3s include the opening cysteine and the closing phenylalanine or tryptophan. Fields, in order: V gene, J gene, clone size, D gene, CDR3 DNA, CDR3 protein. A D gene is named only where the DNA matches it firmly. A row's size may be missing; if present it is once, few, many or a size class.

TRBV12-3/TRBV12-4	TRBJ2-1	many	TRBD1	TGTGCCAGCAGTTCCCCGGACAGGGTCGATGAGCAGTTCTTC	CASSSPDRVDEQFF
TRBV4-2	TRBJ2-7	-	-	TGTGCCAGCAGCCACCGTTCAGTGGTTGGCTACGAGCAGTACTTC	CASSHRSVVGYEQYF
TRBV7-9	TRBJ2-7	-	-	TGTGCCAGCAGCTCACTCCCGGGGACCCAGGGCGGCAACGAGCAGTACTTC	CASSSLPGTQGGNEQYF
TRBV4-3	TRBJ2-3	-	-	TGCGCCAGCAGCCAAGATTCCGGGGTTCGTGATACGCAGTATTTT	CASSQDSGVRDTQYF
TRBV6-5	TRBJ1-5	-	-	TGTGCCAGCAGTCCCTCTCATGGGACTAGCAATCAGCCCCAGCATTTT	CASSPSHGTSNQPQHF
TRBV12-3/TRBV12-4	TRBJ1-1	many	-	TGCGCCAGCAGCCTCGGGACTGAAGCTTTCTTT	CASSLGTEAFF
TRBV5-1	TRBJ2-3	-	-	TGCGCCAGCAGCTTGGGGGACGCTCAGGCCACAGATACGCAGTATTTT	CASSLGDAQATDTQYF
TRBV7-9	TRBJ1-2	-	TRBD1	TGTGCCAGCGGCCCCCCGCGACGGACAGGCTATGGCTACACCTTC	CASGPPRRTGYGYTF
TRBV5-1	TRBJ2-4	-	TRBD1	TGCGCCAGCAGCTTAGGACAGGGGGAGACATACATTCAGTACTTC	CASSLGQGETYIQYF
TRBV24-1	TRBJ2-3	few	-	TGTGCCACCGGTTCTCGGGTCACAGATACGCAGTATTTT	CATGSRVTDTQYF
TRBV3-1	TRBJ2-5	few	-	TGTGCCAGCAGCCAAGTACTTTTTGGTGGGACCCAGTACTTC	CASSQVLFGGTQYF
TRBV7-9	TRBJ1-3	few	TRBD1	TGTGCCAGCAGCCCCAGGGGGACAGGGACTGGAGACACCATATATTTT	CASSPRGTGTGDTIYF
TRBV15	TRBJ1-5	-	-	TGTGCCACCAGCAGGGGGGGAGATCCTGTAAATCAGCCCCAGCATTTT	CATSRGGDPVNQPQHF
TRBV6-6	TRBJ2-5	few	-	TGTGCCAGCAAGGGCCACCAAGAGACCCAGTACTTC	CASKGHQETQYF
TRBV6-1	TRBJ1-4	few	-	TGTGCCAGCAGCGCCAGGGGCCTTAATGAAAAACTGTTTTTT	CASSARGLNEKLFF
TRBV5-1	TRBJ2-5	-	-	TGCGCCAGCAGCCTCCTGGACAGCCAAGAGACCCAGTACTTC	CASSLLDSQETQYF
TRBV3-1	TRBJ1-3	-	-	TGTGCCAGCAGCCAGGGGACTGGAAACACCATATATTTT	CASSQGTGNTIYF
TRBV30	TRBJ2-7	few	-	TGTGCCTGGAGTTTAGGGAACTACGAGCAGTACTTC	CAWSLGNYEQYF
TRBV12-3/TRBV12-4	TRBJ1-6	-	-	TGTGCCAGCAGCGGACAGCTTAATTCACCCCTCCACTTT	CASSGQLNSPLHF
TRBV12-5	TRBJ2-7	-	-	TGTGCTAGTGGCGACAGTCCGTCCCAGGGGGGCGAGCAGTACTTC	CASGDSPSQGGEQYF
TRBV2	TRBJ2-7	-	-	TGTGCCAGCAGTGATCAGGCTTACGAGCAGTACTTC	CASSDQAYEQYF
TRBV11-2	TRBJ1-1	-	-	TGTGCCAGCAGCTTAATACCCCAGGGCCGCGAAGCTTTCTTT	CASSLIPQGREAFF
TRBV9	TRBJ2-7	-	-	TGTGCCAGCAGCGGAGAGCAGGGGTACGGGACCAGCTCCTACGAGCAGTACTTC	CASSGEQGYGTSSYEQYF
TRBV5-5	TRBJ1-1	-	TRBD1	TGTGCCAGCAGCTTGGGGACAGGCCTAGAAGCTTTCTTT	CASSLGTGLEAFF
TRBV7-8	TRBJ1-2	-	-	TGTGCCAGCAGCTTTAAACGGGACTATGGCTACACCTTC	CASSFKRDYGYTF
TRBV21-1	TRBJ1-1	many	-	TGTGCCAGCAGCAGTTGGGCCACTGAAGCTTTCTTT	CASSSWATEAFF